A selection of T cell receptor beta chains follows, all from one sample in a study of identical twins. TCRdb analysed the 5' RACE reads with MiXCR anew, one entry per CDR3 protein. The sample includes around 1.7 million distinct CDR3 sequences, less than 40% seen only once; the top ten take more than 0.25%. Sequenced material: cord blood. Every receptor here comes from a newborn girl in good health. The CDR3 runs from the conserved cysteine through the conserved F or W. The D gene is left open where the match is weak. Some rows mark clone size as missing; the rest say once, few, many or name a class of expanded clone.

size: .; V: TRBV20-1; J: TRBJ2-1; D: TRBD2; CDR3: CSARDSGVVGGNEQFF; DNA: TGCAGTGCTAGAGATAGCGGGGTGGTGGGAGGGAATGAGCAGTTCTTC
size: .; V: TRBV6-1; J: TRBJ1-1; D: TRBD1; CDR3: CASDWDREANTEAFF; DNA: TGTGCCAGCGACTGGGACAGGGAGGCGAACACTGAAGCTTTCTTT
size: .; V: TRBV10-3; J: TRBJ2-3; D: .; CDR3: CAISGLAGDAQYF; DNA: TGTGCCATCAGTGGGCTAGCAGGAGATGCGCAGTATTTT
size: many; V: TRBV14; J: TRBJ1-2; D: .; CDR3: CASSQARVPLFGYTF; DNA: TGTGCCAGCAGCCAAGCTCGGGTTCCCCTTTTTGGCTACACCTTC
size: few; V: TRBV12-3/TRBV12-4; J: TRBJ2-3; D: TRBD2; CDR3: CASKERGAADTQYF; DNA: TGTGCCAGCAAAGAGCGGGGGGCCGCAGATACGCAGTATTTT
size: .; V: TRBV14; J: TRBJ2-5; D: .; CDR3: CASSQETQGVQYF; DNA: TGTGCCAGCAGCCAAGAGACCCAGGGAGTCCAGTACTTC
size: .; V: TRBV6-6; J: TRBJ2-1; D: .; CDR3: CASSWARGGNEQFF; DNA: TGTGCCAGCAGTTGGGCACGAGGGGGCAATGAGCAGTTCTTC
size: many; V: TRBV5-1; J: TRBJ2-3; D: TRBD2; CDR3: CASSLAGTSGADTQYF; DNA: TGCGCCAGCAGCTTGGCCGGGACTAGCGGTGCGGATACGCAGTATTTT
size: .; V: TRBV7-6; J: TRBJ2-2; D: TRBD1; CDR3: CASSHKTGVGGELFF; DNA: TGTGCCAGCAGCCATAAGACAGGGGTCGGCGGGGAGCTGTTTTTT
size: .; V: TRBV19; J: TRBJ2-5; D: .; CDR3: CASRADRLQETQYF; DNA: TGTGCCAGTAGGGCCGACAGGCTCCAAGAGACCCAGTACTTC
size: once; V: TRBV6-5; J: TRBJ1-2; D: TRBD1; CDR3: CVSSSWTGRNYGYTF; DNA: TGTGTCAGCAGTTCCTGGACAGGGAGGAACTATGGCTACACCTTC
size: .; V: TRBV6-1; J: TRBJ1-5; D: .; CDR3: CASSEGSGWRSNQPQHF; DNA: TGTGCCAGCAGTGAAGGCTCAGGGTGGAGGAGCAATCAGCCCCAGCATTTT
size: .; V: TRBV7-2; J: TRBJ2-3; D: .; CDR3: CASSLDFLETSTDTQYF; DNA: TGTGCCAGCAGCTTAGATTTCCTAGAAACTAGCACAGATACGCAGTATTTT
size: few; V: TRBV4-1; J: TRBJ2-1; D: TRBD2; CDR3: CASSPAAGLAGGPSYNEQFF; DNA: TGCGCCAGCAGCCCAGCTGCGGGGCTAGCGGGAGGACCTTCCTACAATGAGCAGTTCTTC
size: .; V: TRBV2; J: TRBJ2-7; D: .; CDR3: CASCERVEQYF; DNA: TGTGCCAGCTGTGAGAGGGTTGAGCAGTACTTC
size: .; V: TRBV19; J: TRBJ1-1; D: .; CDR3: CATSRGWNTEAFF; DNA: TGTGCCACCTCAAGGGGGTGGAACACTGAAGCTTTCTTT
size: .; V: TRBV10-3; J: TRBJ2-5; D: .; CDR3: CAISDHGQETQYF; DNA: TGTGCCATCAGTGATCACGGACAAGAGACCCAGTACTTC
size: .; V: TRBV20-1; J: TRBJ2-3; D: .; CDR3: CSAPPGDRSTDTQYF; DNA: TGCAGTGCCCCGCCCGGGGACCGGAGCACAGATACGCAGTATTTT
size: .; V: TRBV7-2; J: TRBJ2-3; D: .; CDR3: CASSLVPATDTQYF; DNA: TGTGCCAGCAGCTTAGTCCCGGCCACAGATACGCAGTATTTT
size: .; V: TRBV16; J: TRBJ1-1; D: .; CDR3: CASSQSPAPDPFF; DNA: TGTGCCAGCAGCCAATCGCCGGCTCCCGACCCTTTCTTT
size: few; V: TRBV7-6; J: TRBJ2-6; D: .; CDR3: CASSLGVRAWGDSGANVLTF; DNA: TGTGCCAGCAGCTTAGGGGTTAGAGCGTGGGGAGACTCTGGGGCCAACGTCCTGACTTTC
size: .; V: TRBV3-1; J: TRBJ2-7; D: .; CDR3: CASSQDQNPHEQYF; DNA: TGTGCCAGCAGCCAAGATCAGAATCCCCACGAGCAGTACTTC
size: .; V: TRBV20-1; J: TRBJ1-4; D: TRBD1; CDR3: CSANRGPEKLFF; DNA: TGCAGTGCTAACAGGGGGCCTGAAAAACTGTTTTTT
size: .; V: TRBV6-2/TRBV6-3; J: TRBJ1-1; D: TRBD1; CDR3: CASSYLDRLRDTEAFF; DNA: TGTGCCAGCAGTTACCTGGACAGGTTAAGGGACACTGAAGCTTTCTTT
size: .; V: TRBV20-1; J: TRBJ1-3; D: .; CDR3: CSARVRRSSGNTIYF; DNA: TGCAGTGCTAGGGTGAGACGAAGCTCTGGAAACACCATATATTTT
size: .; V: TRBV7-2; J: TRBJ2-2; D: .; CDR3: CASSLERGTGELFF; DNA: TGTGCCAGCAGCTTAGAAAGGGGCACCGGGGAGCTGTTTTTT
size: few; V: TRBV28; J: TRBJ1-2; D: TRBD1; CDR3: CASSSAGTGGGYTF; DNA: TGTGCCAGCAGTTCTGCCGGGACAGGGGGTGGCTACACCTTC
size: few; V: TRBV5-1; J: TRBJ2-7; D: .; CDR3: CASSPGKTVAEQYF; DNA: TGCGCCAGCAGCCCAGGGAAGACCGTAGCCGAGCAGTACTTC
size: .; V: TRBV29-1; J: TRBJ1-3; D: .; CDR3: CSVGHPGNTIYF; DNA: TGCAGCGTGGGTCACCCTGGAAACACCATATATTTT
size: few; V: TRBV4-2; J: TRBJ1-2; D: .; CDR3: CASSRGTSGGYTF; DNA: TGTGCCAGCAGCCGTGGGACATCAGGAGGCTACACCTTC
size: few; V: TRBV2; J: TRBJ2-3; D: .; CDR3: CASSVAVLRDTQYF; DNA: TGTGCCAGCAGCGTAGCGGTCTTAAGGGATACGCAGTATTTT
size: .; V: TRBV27; J: TRBJ2-1; D: .; CDR3: CASSVGRIPGDEQFF; DNA: TGTGCCAGCAGCGTGGGGCGGATCCCCGGGGATGAGCAGTTCTTC
size: .; V: TRBV2; J: TRBJ2-1; D: .; CDR3: CASRILVYNEQFF; DNA: TGTGCCAGCAGAATACTAGTCTACAATGAGCAGTTCTTC
size: .; V: TRBV19; J: TRBJ2-5; D: TRBD1; CDR3: CANPTGGCETQYF; DNA: TGTGCCAACCCGACAGGGGGCTGCGAGACCCAGTACTTC
size: few; V: TRBV12-3/TRBV12-4; J: TRBJ2-7; D: .; CDR3: CASSSEQGEPYEQYF; DNA: TGTGCCAGCAGTTCCGAACAGGGTGAACCCTACGAGCAGTACTTC
size: .; V: TRBV7-8; J: TRBJ2-1; D: .; CDR3: CASSLARRSSAYNEQFF; DNA: TGTGCCAGCAGCTTAGCGAGGCGGTCTAGCGCTTACAATGAGCAGTTCTTC
size: few; V: TRBV6-5; J: TRBJ2-1; D: .; CDR3: CASSYSSGVSDEQFF; DNA: TGTGCCAGCAGTTACTCATCGGGCGTAAGCGATGAGCAGTTCTTC
size: many; V: TRBV5-1; J: TRBJ2-7; D: .; CDR3: CASSLVGPYEQYF; DNA: TGTGCCAGCAGTTTGGTCGGTCCCTACGAGCAGTACTTC
size: few; V: TRBV29-1; J: TRBJ2-5; D: .; CDR3: CSVEWLRRVPGETQYF; DNA: TGCAGCGTTGAGTGGCTTAGACGGGTTCCCGGGGAGACCCAGTACTTC
size: few; V: TRBV5-1; J: TRBJ2-7; D: .; CDR3: CASSLFSGTNYEQYF; DNA: TGCGCCAGCAGCTTGTTCTCCGGGACCAACTACGAGCAGTACTTC
size: .; V: TRBV5-1; J: TRBJ1-4; D: TRBD1; CDR3: CASSQRTGTNEKLFF; DNA: TGCGCCAGCAGCCAAAGGACAGGGACTAATGAAAAACTGTTTTTT